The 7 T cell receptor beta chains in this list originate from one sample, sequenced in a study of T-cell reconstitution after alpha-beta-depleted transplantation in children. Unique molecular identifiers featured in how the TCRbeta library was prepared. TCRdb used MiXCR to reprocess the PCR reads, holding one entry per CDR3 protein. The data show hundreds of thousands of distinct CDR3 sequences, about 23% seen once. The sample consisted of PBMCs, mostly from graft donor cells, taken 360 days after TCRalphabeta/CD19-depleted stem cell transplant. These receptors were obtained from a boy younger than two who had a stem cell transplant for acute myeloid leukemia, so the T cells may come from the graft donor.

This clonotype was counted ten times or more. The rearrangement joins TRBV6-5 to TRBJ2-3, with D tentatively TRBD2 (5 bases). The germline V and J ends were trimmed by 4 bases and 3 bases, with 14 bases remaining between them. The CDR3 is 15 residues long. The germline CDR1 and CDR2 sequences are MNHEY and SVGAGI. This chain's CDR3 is CASSSSSSGTDTQYF. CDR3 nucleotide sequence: TGTGCCAGCAGTTCATCTAGTTCGGGAACAGATACGCAGTATTTT.

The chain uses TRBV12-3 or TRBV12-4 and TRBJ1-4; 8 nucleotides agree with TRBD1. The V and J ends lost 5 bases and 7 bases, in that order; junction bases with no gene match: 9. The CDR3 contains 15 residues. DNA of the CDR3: TGTGCCAGCAGTCCGCCAACAGGGGGAGGTGAAAAACTGTTTTTT. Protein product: CASSPPTGGGEKLFF.

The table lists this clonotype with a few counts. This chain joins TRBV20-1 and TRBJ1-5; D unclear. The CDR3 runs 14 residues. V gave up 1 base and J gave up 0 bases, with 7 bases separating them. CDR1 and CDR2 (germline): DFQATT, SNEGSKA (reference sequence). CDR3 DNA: TGCAGTGCTAGAGCCTCTTATAGCAATCAGCCCCAGCATTTT. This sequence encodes CSARASYSNQPQHF.

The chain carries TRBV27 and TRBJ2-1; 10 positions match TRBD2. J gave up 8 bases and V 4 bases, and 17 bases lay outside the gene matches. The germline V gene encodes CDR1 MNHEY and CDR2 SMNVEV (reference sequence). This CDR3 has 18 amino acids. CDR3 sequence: CASSSRPPLSGGKDEQFF. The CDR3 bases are TGTGCCAGCAGTTCCCGTCCCCCTCTTAGCGGGGGGAAAGATGAGCAGTTCTTC.

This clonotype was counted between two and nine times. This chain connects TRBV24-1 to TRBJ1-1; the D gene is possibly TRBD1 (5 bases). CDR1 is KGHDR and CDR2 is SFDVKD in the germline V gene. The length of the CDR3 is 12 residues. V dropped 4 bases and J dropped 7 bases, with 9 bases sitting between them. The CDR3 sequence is CATSDQGREAFF. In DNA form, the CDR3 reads TGTGCCACCAGTGACCAGGGACGTGAAGCTTTCTTT.

The CDR3, as DNA: TGTGCCAGGGGCTCCGGGCTCGTTAGCGACAGGCCTGACTACGAGCAGTACTTC. This translates into CARGSGLVSDRPDYEQYF. The chain combines TRBV5-6 with TRBJ2-7; weak D call: TRBD1 (6 bases). Germline assignment: CDR1 SGHDT and CDR2 YYEEEE. V lost 8 bases, J lost 3 bases, and 30 bases lay in between. The CDR3 runs 18 residues.

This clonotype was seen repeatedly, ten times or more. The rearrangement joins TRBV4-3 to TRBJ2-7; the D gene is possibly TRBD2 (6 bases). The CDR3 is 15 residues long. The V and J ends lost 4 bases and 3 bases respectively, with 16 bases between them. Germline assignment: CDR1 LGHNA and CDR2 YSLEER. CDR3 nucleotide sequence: TGCGCCAGCAGCCGAGGGAGGAGGGCGTTCTACGAGCAGTACTTC. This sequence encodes CASSRGRRAFYEQYF.